This TCR beta chain comes out of a study of glioma-infiltrating T cells. CDR1 is SNHLY and CDR2 is FYNNEI in the germline V gene. The CDR3 runs to 13 residues. Trimming shortened V by 5 bases and J by 7 bases, and 11 bases separated the two germline ends. This clonotype was seen many times. The antigen remains unidentified. Study findings and constraints: Non-neoplastic patients had below-expected tissue-blood divergence, while all gliomas exceeded expectation.

Amplification of TCR alpha and beta CDR3 regions from RNA used iRepertoire nested multiplex PCR. TCRdb processed the multiplex PCR reads anew with MiXCR; each CDR3 protein has one entry. The table includes some 100,000 distinct CDR3 sequences, less than 30% detected once. V is TRBV2 and J is TRBJ1-4; D remains unclear. The sample consisted of glioma tissue, nonneoplastic brain tissue, or PBMCs (not recorded which). This clonotype originated in a human donor with low-grade glioma or glioblastoma, undergoing nonglioma brain surgery, or in good health (not recorded which). The CDR3 DNA reads as TGTGCCAGCAGTTCCCGACGGAGTGAAAAACTGTTTTTT. Translation gives CASSSRRSEKLFF.